The text below deals with one TCR beta chain. This clonotype occurred many times. What antigen it recognizes has not been identified. No qualities accompany the bases; no much larger clone lies one base away. Libraries of naive CD8 T cells were built from about 19,000 to 1,100,000 sorted cells, with 10%, 30% or 50% of the purified RNA used. Naive CD8 T cells were FACS-sorted as CD8+CD4-CCR7+CD45RA+ on a BD FACSAria II into RLT Plus buffer. To test detection sensitivity, Jurkat RNA equivalent to under 12 TCR copies was spiked into samples of about 19,000-1,000,000 naive CD8 T cells. Enrichment of CD8 T cells was done with RosetteSep CD8+ T Cell Enrichment Cocktail plus Ficoll-Paque, and ACK red cell lysis came afterward. The sample belongs to a study of molecular identifiers for immune sequencing clone quantification (dated by TCRdb to the late 2010s). With regard to the full study: For a replicate experiment, RNA from around 20,000 or 99,000 naive CD8 T cells was divided into five aliquots, and four of the five aliquots were sequenced. The study was a methods study using CD8 T cells to benchmark molecular-identifier clustering-based TCR repertoire sequencing (MIDCIRS) and TCR RNA copy counting.

Study-level results and caveats: Spiked-in Jurkat TCR RNA (about ten copies' worth), which is not part of the donor repertoire, was contained in the naive libraries. Even against a background of around 900,000 naive CD8 T cells, spiked-in Jurkat TCR RNA amounting to a single cell's worth was reported to be detectable. Highly expanded clone sizes could be underestimated because identical TCR molecules may share a barcode. When barcode sub-clustering was left out, chimeric consensus sequences inflated TCR diversity, with chimeras reaching as high as 47%. Modeling indicated 2.5 to 3 TCR RNA copies recovered per cell, compared with around 10 by digital PCR, which implies a capture efficiency of 25% to 35%. In CMV-specific effector cells, over 98% of molecules were held by clones above 20 RNA copies, whereas under 1% of molecules were held by such clones in naive cells.

The method behind the library was PCR. TCRdb lists the instrument as Illumina HiSeq 4000. Bulk TCR libraries were made following a previously described method, with the TCR primers given in Table S5. Purification of total RNA was performed with the Qiagen AllPrep DNA/RNA kit. Before any analysis, reads coming from multiple sequencing runs of the same library were combined into one pool. The published analysis was carried out like this. Reads were retained only if the reads had an exact TCR constant sequence, and the retained reads were trimmed to 150 nt and grouped according to their 12-nt molecular barcodes. Within each barcode group, reads were sub-clustered at a 15% Levenshtein threshold, and quality-weighted consensus sequences were built per RNA molecule. Non-functional sequences were discarded, and so were lower-count sequences lying one edit away from another sequence. Based on a fit of two negative binomial distributions, barcode sub-clusters having less than 20% of the maximum read count were discarded. The public reads were quality trimmed at Q25 with fastp and then assembled into clones with MiXCR by TCRdb, keeping productive beta chains. Rows matching on CDR3 protein sequence are summarized as one entry with the most common DNA and genes. For this entry, the V and J calls and clone size follow TCRdb and not the study's own pipeline. The sample table holds 300,000 to 400,000 distinct CDR3 sequences, of which 20% to 25% were seen once. The top ten clones comprise under 0.95% of the sample.

The CDR3 runs 17 amino acids, cysteine and phenylalanine included. Left in the record is the CDR3 DNA by itself, 51 bases read in frame from the first base. Reading the germline V gene gives CDR1 MDHEN and CDR2 SYDVKM. V gives up 5 bases and J gives up 6 bases, and the segment between their germline ends measures 24 bases. This sequence uses TRBV28 and TRBJ2-3, and possibly TRBD2, on 6 matching bases. The sequenced sample consisted of naive CD8+ T cells from blood, with Jurkat cell RNA spiked in. The sample's cell subset or site label, in plain terms: FACS-sorted CD8+CD4-CCR7+CD45RA+ naive T cells. This clonotype was sampled from a human donor in good health. Some libraries in this study had Jurkat cell RNA spiked in. This receptor carries the CDR3 CASSPPLRTGVADTQYF. The DNA sequence is given as TGTGCCAGCAGTCCCCCCTTGAGAACGGGAGTGGCTGATACGCAGTATTTT.